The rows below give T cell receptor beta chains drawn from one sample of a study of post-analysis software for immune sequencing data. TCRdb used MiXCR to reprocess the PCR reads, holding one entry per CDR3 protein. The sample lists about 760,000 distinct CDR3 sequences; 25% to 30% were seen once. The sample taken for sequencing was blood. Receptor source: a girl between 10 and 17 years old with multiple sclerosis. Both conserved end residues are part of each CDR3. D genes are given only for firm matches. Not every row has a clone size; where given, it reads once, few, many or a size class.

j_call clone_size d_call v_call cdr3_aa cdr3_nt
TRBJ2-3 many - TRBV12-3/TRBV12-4 CASSFHEDTQYF TGTGCCAGCAGTTTCCACGAAGATACGCAGTATTTT
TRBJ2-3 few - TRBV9 CASSVVVSDTQYF TGTGCCAGCAGCGTAGTTGTCTCAGATACGCAGTATTTT
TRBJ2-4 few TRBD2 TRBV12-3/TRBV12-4 CASSGLADAKNIQYF TGTGCCAGCAGTGGACTAGCGGACGCGAAAAACATTCAGTACTTC
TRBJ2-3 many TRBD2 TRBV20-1 CSARGLGVAGATDTQYF TGCAGTGCTAGAGGTTTAGGAGTAGCGGGAGCCACAGATACGCAGTATTTT
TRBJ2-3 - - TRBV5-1 CASSLGAGSNQPQYF TGCGCCAGCAGCTTGGGAGCAGGAAGCAATCAGCCCCAGTATTTT
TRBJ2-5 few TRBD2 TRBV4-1 CASSQSSGADQETQYF TGCGCCAGCAGCCAATCGAGCGGGGCGGACCAAGAGACCCAGTACTTC
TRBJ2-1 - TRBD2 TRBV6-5 CASTWTSGAYNEQFF TGTGCCAGCACCTGGACTAGCGGAGCCTACAATGAGCAGTTCTTC
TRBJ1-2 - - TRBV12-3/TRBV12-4 CASSLGYGAGGYTF TGTGCCAGCAGTTTAGGGTACGGCGCAGGAGGCTACACCTTC
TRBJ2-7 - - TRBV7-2 CASSFTVDSTYEQYF TGTGCCAGCAGCTTCACCGTGGACAGCACCTACGAGCAGTACTTC
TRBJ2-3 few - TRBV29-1 CSASSSDTQYF TGCAGCGCGTCGAGCTCCGATACGCAGTATTTT
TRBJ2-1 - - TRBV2 CASSDFPYNEQFF TGTGCCAGCAGTGATTTCCCCTACAATGAGCAGTTCTTC
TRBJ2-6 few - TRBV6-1 CASSPEEGALSGANVLTF TGTGCCAGCAGCCCAGAGGAGGGCGCGCTTTCTGGGGCCAACGTCCTGACTTTC
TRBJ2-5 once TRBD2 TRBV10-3 CAIGLREGRETQYF TGTGCCATCGGCTTGCGGGAGGGCCGGGAGACCCAGTACTTC
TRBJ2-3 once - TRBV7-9 CASNPGTDTQYF TGTGCCAGCAACCCCGGCACAGATACGCAGTATTTT
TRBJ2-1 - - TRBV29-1 CSVALYNEQFF TGCAGCGTTGCCCTATACAATGAGCAGTTCTTC
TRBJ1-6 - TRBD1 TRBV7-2 CASSFSGQLNSPLHF TGTGCCAGCAGCTTCTCGGGACAGCTCAATTCACCCCTCCACTTT
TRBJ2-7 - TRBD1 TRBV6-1 CASSERGQLFYEQYF TGTGCCAGCAGTGAAAGGGGACAGCTCTTCTACGAGCAGTACTTC
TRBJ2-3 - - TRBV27 CASSRTMGYRDTQYF TGTGCCAGCAGTCGAACGATGGGGTATCGGGATACGCAGTATTTT
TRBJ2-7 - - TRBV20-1 CSARVPGGRGPYEQYF TGCAGTGCTAGAGTCCCGGGGGGCAGGGGACCCTACGAGCAGTACTTC
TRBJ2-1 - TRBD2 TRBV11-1 CASSRIAGSSYNEQFF TGTGCCAGCAGCAGGATAGCGGGGAGCTCCTACAATGAGCAGTTCTTC
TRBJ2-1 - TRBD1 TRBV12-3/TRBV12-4 CASSWTGSYSEQFF TGTGCCAGCAGCTGGACAGGGAGCTATAGTGAGCAGTTCTTC
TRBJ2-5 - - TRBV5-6 CASSLGWGRETQYF TGTGCCAGCAGCTTGGGGTGGGGACGAGAGACCCAGTACTTC
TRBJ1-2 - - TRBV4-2 CASSQVGGTTSYGYTF TGTGCCAGCAGCCAAGTGGGAGGGACTACTAGCTATGGCTACACCTTC
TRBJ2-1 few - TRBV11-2 CASSLDRTGHNEQFF TGTGCCAGCAGCTTAGACCGTACTGGCCACAATGAGCAGTTCTTC
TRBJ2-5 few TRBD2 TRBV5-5 CASSSWTSGPQETQYF TGTGCCAGCAGCTCCTGGACTAGCGGACCCCAGGAGACCCAGTACTTC
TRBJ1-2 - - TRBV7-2 CASSLAAPGRKYGYTF TGTGCCAGCAGCTTAGCTGCACCGGGACGGAAATATGGCTACACCTTC
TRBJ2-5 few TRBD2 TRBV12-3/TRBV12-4 CASSPASGRAIETQYF TGTGCCAGCAGTCCTGCTAGCGGGAGGGCCATAGAGACCCAGTACTTC
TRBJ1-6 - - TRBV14 CASSQAPRTPLHF TGTGCCAGCAGCCAGGCCCCGCGGACACCCCTCCACTTT
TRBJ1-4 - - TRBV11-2 CASSPGQLATNEKLFF TGTGCCAGCAGCCCCGGACAGCTTGCAACTAATGAAAAACTGTTTTTT
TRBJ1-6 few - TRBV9 CASSVVAQPNSPLHF TGTGCCAGCAGCGTAGTTGCGCAGCCTAATTCACCCCTCCACTTT
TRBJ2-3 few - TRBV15 CATSRKTGLQGTDTQYF TGTGCCACCAGCAGAAAGACAGGCCTACAGGGCACAGATACGCAGTATTTT
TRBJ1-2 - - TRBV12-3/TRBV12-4 CASSLLNYGYTF TGTGCCAGCAGTTTATTGAACTATGGCTACACCTTC
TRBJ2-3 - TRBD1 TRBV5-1 CASSAQGTPSTDTQYF TGCGCCAGCAGCGCACAGGGGACCCCTAGCACAGATACGCAGTATTTT
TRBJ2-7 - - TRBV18 CASSTDSAGEQYF TGTGCCAGCTCAACAGACTCCGCCGGCGAGCAGTACTTC
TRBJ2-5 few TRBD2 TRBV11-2 CASRRGTERWGEETQYF TGTGCCAGCAGGCGGGGGACTGAACGCTGGGGCGAAGAGACCCAGTACTTC
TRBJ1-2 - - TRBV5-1 CASSSRDGSYGYTF TGCGCCAGCAGCTCCCGGGACGGAAGCTATGGCTACACCTTC
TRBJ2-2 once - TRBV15 CATSPLGGTNTGELFF TGTGCCACCAGCCCTTTGGGGGGAACGAACACCGGGGAGCTGTTTTTT
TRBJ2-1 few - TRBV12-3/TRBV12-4 CASSLVGRLQFF TGTGCCAGCAGTTTAGTGGGGCGACTACAGTTCTTC
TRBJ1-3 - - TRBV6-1 CASSEDREPGNTIYF TGTGCCAGCAGTGAAGACAGGGAACCTGGAAACACCATATATTTT
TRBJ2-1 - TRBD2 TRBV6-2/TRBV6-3 CASSPTSGRALFMQQFF TGTGCCAGCAGTCCGACTAGCGGGAGGGCGTTATTCATGCAGCAGTTCTTC
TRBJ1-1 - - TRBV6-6 CTSRVGDTEAFF TGTACCAGCAGGGTAGGGGACACTGAAGCTTTCTTT
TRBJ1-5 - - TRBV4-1 CASSQDEGPLNQPQHF TGCGCCAGCAGCCAAGATGAGGGACCGCTCAATCAGCCCCAGCATTTT
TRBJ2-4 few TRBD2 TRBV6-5 CASRSDGRGNIQYF TGTGCCAGCAGGTCCGACGGGAGGGGGAACATTCAGTACTTC
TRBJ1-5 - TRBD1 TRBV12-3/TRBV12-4 CASSLYRGGRNQPQHF TGTGCCAGCAGTTTATACAGGGGGGGCAGGAATCAGCCCCAGCATTTT
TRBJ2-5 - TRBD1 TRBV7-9 CASSSLTGGTTSYVQYF TGTGCCAGCAGCTCATTAACAGGGGGCACCACTTCCTACGTGCAGTACTTC
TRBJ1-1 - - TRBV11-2 CASTYAGGGTEAFF TGTGCCAGCACCTATGCGGGAGGAGGAACTGAAGCTTTCTTT
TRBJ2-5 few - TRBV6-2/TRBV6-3 CASSYRVPSGLGETQYF TGTGCCAGCAGTTACCGTGTGCCTTCCGGGCTCGGGGAGACCCAGTACTTC
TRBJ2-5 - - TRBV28 CASSFRWLGERYQETQYF TGTGCCAGCAGTTTTCGCTGGTTGGGGGAAAGATATCAAGAGACCCAGTACTTC
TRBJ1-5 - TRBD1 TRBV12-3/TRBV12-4 CASTSDREASNQPQHF TGTGCCAGCACTAGCGACAGGGAAGCGAGCAATCAGCCCCAGCATTTT
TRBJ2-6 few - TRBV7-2 CASSLAVTSSGANVLTF TGTGCCAGCAGCTTAGCGGTCACCAGCTCTGGGGCCAACGTCCTGACTTTC
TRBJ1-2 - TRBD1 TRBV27 CASSPRATGGKFLYGYTF TGTGCCAGCAGCCCAAGGGCGACAGGGGGAAAATTTCTCTATGGCTACACCTTC
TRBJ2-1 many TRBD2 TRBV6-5 CASSSSTSGDYNEQFF TGTGCCAGCAGTTCCTCGACTAGCGGGGATTACAATGAGCAGTTCTTC
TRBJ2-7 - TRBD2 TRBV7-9 CASSSGGAAASYEQYF TGTGCCAGCAGCTCCGGGGGGGCCGCTGCCTCCTACGAGCAGTACTTC
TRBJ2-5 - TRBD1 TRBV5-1 CASSPDRSRETQYF TGCGCCAGCAGCCCGGACAGGTCCCGAGAGACCCAGTACTTC
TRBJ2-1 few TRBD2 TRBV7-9 CASSLRAGGVREQFF TGTGCCAGCAGCCTTAGAGCGGGAGGGGTTCGGGAGCAGTTCTTC
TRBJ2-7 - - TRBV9 CASSVVWNSCEQYF TGTGCCAGCAGCGTAGTTTGGAACTCCTGCGAGCAGTACTTC